The 5 T cell receptor beta chains presented below share a single source sample, sequenced in a study of CD8+CD57+ T cells in acquired aplastic anemia. Profiling that covered TCR beta VDJ and CDR3 relied on genomic DNA as its template. One entry per CDR3 protein, called by TCRdb with MiXCR from the reads. The top ten hold around 32% of the sample, which has about 110,000 distinct CDR3 sequences, around 49% seen once. The sample was sorted CD4+, CD8+, or CD8+CD57+ T cells (not recorded which) from PBMCs. All receptors come from a human donor in good health, serving as a control.

This clonotype was recorded a few times. This rearrangement joins TRBV7-8 to TRBJ2-1; D unclear. Looked up from germline, CDR1 is SGHVS and CDR2 is FQNEAQ. V was cut by 4 bases and J by 14 bases, with 18 bases left in between. CDR3 size: 13 residues. CDR3 DNA sequence: TGTGCCAGCAGCTACTCATTAGATCGAACCAAGTTCTTC. It translates to CASSYSLDRTKFF.

V and J are TRBV10-3 and TRBJ2-7, with D possibly matching TRBD1 (5 bases). Trimming removed 2 bases from V and 0 bases from J, with 11 bases in between. The CDR3 contains 15 residues. Germline loops: CDR1 ENHRY, CDR2 SYGVKD. Here the CDR3 reads CAISERGSSSYEQYF. In DNA, the CDR3 is TGTGCCATCAGTGAGAGGGGTTCTAGCTCCTACGAGCAGTACTTC.

The chain joins TRBV7-2 to TRBJ2-5, with 7 bases fitting TRBD1. Germline values: CDR1 SGHTA, CDR2 FQGNSA. The CDR3 sequence is 14 residues long. With 3 bases clipped from V and 4 bases from J, the junction kept 5 bases outside the gene matches. CDR3 DNA sequence: TGTGCCAGCAGCTTGGGGACAGTCGGAGAGACCCAGTACTTC. Encoded protein: CASSLGTVGETQYF.

This rearrangement joins TRBV19 to TRBJ1-1; D unresolved. Germline-derived CDR1 and CDR2 are LNHDA and SQIVND (reference sequence). V was cut by 2 bases and J by 11 bases, with 15 bases left in between. The CDR3 has 13 residues. CDR3 residues: CASSITRISDAFF. As DNA, the CDR3 is TGTGCCAGTAGTATAACCCGAATAAGTGATGCTTTCTTT.

The rearrangement uses TRBV19 and TRBJ1-1; possible D gene TRBD1, 6 bases. Germline values: CDR1 LNHDA, CDR2 SQIVND (reference sequence). V was cut by 3 bases and J by 3 bases, with 8 bases left in between. This CDR3 has 13 residues. The CDR3: CASSITGHTEAFF. CDR3 in DNA: TGTGCCAGTAGTATTACAGGGCACACTGAAGCTTTCTTT.